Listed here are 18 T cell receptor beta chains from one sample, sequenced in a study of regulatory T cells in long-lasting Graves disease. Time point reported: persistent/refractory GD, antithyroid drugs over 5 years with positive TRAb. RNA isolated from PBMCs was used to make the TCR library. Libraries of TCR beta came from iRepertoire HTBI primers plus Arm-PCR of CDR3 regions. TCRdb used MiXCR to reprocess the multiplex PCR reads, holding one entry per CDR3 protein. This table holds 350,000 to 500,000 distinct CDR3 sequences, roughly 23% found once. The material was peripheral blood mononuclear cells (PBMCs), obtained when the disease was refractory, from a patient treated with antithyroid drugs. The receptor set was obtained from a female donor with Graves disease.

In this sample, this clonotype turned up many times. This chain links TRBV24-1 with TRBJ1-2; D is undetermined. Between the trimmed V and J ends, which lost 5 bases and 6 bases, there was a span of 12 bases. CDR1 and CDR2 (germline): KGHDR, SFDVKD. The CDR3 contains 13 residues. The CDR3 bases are TGTGCCACCAGTGTGCGGAGCATGGATGGCTACACCTTC. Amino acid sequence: CATSVRSMDGYTF.

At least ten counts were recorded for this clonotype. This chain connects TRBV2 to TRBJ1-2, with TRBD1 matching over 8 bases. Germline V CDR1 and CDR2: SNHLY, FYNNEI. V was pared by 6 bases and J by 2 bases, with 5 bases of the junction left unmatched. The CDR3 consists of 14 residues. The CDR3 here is CASRIDRGNYGYTF. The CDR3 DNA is TGTGCCAGCAGGATTGACAGGGGAAACTATGGCTACACCTTC.

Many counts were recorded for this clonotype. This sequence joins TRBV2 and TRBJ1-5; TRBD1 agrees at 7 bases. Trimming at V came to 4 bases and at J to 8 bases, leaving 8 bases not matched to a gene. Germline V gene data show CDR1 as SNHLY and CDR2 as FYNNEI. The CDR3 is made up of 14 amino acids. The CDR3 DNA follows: TGTGCCAGCAGTGGGAACAGGGGTGTGGAGCCCCAGCATTTT. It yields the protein CASSGNRGVEPQHF.

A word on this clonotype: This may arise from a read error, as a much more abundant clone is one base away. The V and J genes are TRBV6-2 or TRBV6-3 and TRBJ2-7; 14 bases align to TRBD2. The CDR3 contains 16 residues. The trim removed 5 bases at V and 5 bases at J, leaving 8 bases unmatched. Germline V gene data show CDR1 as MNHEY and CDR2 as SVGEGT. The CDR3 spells CASSKGGLAGGDEQYF. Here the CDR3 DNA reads TGTGCCAGCAGTAAAGGAGGACTAGCGGGAGGTGACGAGCAGTACTTC.

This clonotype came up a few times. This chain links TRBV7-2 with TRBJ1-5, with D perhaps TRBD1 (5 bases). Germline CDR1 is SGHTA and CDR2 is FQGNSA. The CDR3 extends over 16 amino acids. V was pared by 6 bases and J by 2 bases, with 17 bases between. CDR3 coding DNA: TGTGCCAGCAGGGACGGGGGGAATTCGGGCAATCAGCCCCAGCATTTT. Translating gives CASRDGGNSGNQPQHF.

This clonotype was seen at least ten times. The CDR3 nucleotides are TGTGCCAGCAGCCCGCAGAACGGCAATGAGCAGTTCTTC. This encodes CASSPQNGNEQFF. This chain joins TRBV7-3 and TRBJ2-1; D remains ambiguous. The V and J ends lost 5 bases and 6 bases respectively, with 11 bases between them. Germline CDR1 SGHTA, CDR2 FQGTGA. CDR3 size: 13 residues.

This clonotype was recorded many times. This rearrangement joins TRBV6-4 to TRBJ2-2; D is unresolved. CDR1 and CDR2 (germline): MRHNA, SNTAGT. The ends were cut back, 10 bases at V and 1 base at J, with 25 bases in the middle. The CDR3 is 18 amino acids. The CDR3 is CANTPPAIGCLNTGELFF. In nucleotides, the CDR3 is TGTGCCAACACTCCCCCCGCCATTGGGTGCTTGAACACCGGGGAGCTGTTTTTT.

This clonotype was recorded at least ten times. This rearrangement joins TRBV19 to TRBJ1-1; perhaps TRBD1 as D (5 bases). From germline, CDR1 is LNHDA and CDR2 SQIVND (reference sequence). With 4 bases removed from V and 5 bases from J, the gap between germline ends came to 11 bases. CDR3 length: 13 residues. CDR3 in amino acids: CASSKWEGTEAFF. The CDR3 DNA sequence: TGTGCCAGTAGTAAATGGGAGGGGACTGAAGCTTTCTTT. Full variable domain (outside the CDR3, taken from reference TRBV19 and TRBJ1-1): DGGITQSPKYLFRKEGQNVTLSCEQNLNHDAMYWYRQDPGQGLRLIYYSQIVNDFQKGDIAEGYSVSREKKESFPLTVTSAQKNPTAFYLCASSKWEGTEAFFGQGTRLTVV.

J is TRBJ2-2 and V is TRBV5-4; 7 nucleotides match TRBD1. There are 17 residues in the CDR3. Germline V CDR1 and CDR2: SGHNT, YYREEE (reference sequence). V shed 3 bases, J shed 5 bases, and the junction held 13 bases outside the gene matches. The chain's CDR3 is CASSSPEGGAKTGELFF. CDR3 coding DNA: TGTGCCAGCAGCTCACCAGAAGGGGGCGCAAAGACCGGGGAGCTGTTTTTT.

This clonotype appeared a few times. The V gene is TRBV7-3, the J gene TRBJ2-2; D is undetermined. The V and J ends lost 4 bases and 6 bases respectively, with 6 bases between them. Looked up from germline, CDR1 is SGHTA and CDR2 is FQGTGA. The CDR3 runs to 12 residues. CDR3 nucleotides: TGTGCCAGCAGCTCCCCCCCCGGGGAGCTGTTTTTT. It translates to CASSSPPGELFF.

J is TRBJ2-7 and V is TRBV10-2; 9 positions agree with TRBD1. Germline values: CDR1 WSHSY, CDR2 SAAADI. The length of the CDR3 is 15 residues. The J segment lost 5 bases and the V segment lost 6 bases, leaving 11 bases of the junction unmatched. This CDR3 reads CASSTPGQGFDEQYF. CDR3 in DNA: TGCGCCAGCAGCACCCCGGGACAGGGTTTCGACGAGCAGTACTTC.

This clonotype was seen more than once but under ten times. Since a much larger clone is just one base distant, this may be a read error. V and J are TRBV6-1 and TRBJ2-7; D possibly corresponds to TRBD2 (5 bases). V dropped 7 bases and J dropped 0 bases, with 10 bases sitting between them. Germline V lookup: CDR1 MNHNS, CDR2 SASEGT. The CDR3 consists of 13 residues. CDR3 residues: CASIGSGSYEQYF. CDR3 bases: TGTGCCAGCATTGGAAGCGGCTCCTACGAGCAGTACTTC.

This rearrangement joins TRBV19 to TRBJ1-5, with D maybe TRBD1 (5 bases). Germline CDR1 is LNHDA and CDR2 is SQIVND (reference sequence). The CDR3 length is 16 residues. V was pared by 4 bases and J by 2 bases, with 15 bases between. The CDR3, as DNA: TGTGCCAGTAGTAATGGGGGGGTGTCTGGCAATCAGCCCCAGCATTTT. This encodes CASSNGGVSGNQPQHF.

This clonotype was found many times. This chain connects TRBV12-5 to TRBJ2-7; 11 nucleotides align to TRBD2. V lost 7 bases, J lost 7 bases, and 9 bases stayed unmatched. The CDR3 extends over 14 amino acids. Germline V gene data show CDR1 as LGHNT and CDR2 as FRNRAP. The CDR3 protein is CASVKTSGTGEQYF. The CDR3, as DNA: TGTGCTAGTGTTAAGACTAGCGGGACGGGGGAGCAGTACTTC.

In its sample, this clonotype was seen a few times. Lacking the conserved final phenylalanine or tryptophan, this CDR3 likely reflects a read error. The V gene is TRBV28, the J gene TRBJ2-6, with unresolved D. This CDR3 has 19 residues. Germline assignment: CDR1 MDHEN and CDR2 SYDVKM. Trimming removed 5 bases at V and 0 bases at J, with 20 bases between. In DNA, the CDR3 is TGTGCCAGCAGTAGCCTCCAGGAATCTCCCCTCTCTGGGGCCAACGTCCTGACTCTC. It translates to CASSSLQESPLSGANVLTL.

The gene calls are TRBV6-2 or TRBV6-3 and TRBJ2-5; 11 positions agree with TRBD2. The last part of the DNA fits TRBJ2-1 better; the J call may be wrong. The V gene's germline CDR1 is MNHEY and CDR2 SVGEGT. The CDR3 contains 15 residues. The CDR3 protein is CASSPKGLAENEQFF. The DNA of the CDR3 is TGTGCCAGCAGTCCCAAGGGACTAGCGGAGAATGAGCAGTTCTTC.

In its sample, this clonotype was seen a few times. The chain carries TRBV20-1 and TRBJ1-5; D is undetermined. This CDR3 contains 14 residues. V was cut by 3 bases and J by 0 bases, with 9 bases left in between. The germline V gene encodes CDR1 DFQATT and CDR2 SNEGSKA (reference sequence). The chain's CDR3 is CSASPGDSNQPQHF. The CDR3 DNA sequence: TGCAGTGCTAGTCCCGGGGATAGCAATCAGCCCCAGCATTTT.

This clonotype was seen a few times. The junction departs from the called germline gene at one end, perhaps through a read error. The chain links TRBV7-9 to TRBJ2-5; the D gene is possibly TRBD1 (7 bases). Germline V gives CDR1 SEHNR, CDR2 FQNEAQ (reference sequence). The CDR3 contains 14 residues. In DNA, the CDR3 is TGTGCCAGCAGCAACCGGAGGGGGCCAGAGACCCGGTACTTC. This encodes CASSNRRGPETRYF.